This record concerns one TCR beta chain sequence. The CDR3 runs to 14 residues. The V gene's germline CDR1 is SEHNR and CDR2 FQNEAQ (reference sequence). Trimming stripped 2 bases from V and 7 bases from J, with 15 bases between. The protocol was immunoSEQ multiplex PCR, while the TCRdb copy is restricted to in-frame clones and leaves out a portion. The repertoire includes 900 to 1,300 clones, under 80% of them detected once, and approximately 40% sits in the top ten. The sample originates from a study of T cell clonotyping in hematopoietic cell transplantation. The sample was peripheral blood mononuclear cells, taken 100 days after allogeneic stem cell transplant. This clonotype was obtained from a female patient aged 30-39 years who had an allogeneic stem cell transplant, so T cells may come from the graft donor. Some clones in this sample may be carry-over from other donors' samples. The rearrangement joins TRBV7-9 to TRBJ2-7; D may be TRBD2 (7 bases). The CDR3 DNA follows: TGTGCCAGCAGCTTACCGGGGGGCGCGGGGGAGCAGTACTTC. Translating gives CASSLPGGAGEQYF.